This TCR beta chain was documented in a study of blood T cells in healthy people across ages. This clonotype has just a few counts. Mismatch with germline at one junction end may stem from a read error. A second about 6 to 11 cycle PCR used barcoded and J-beta primers. MiXCR, applied by TCRdb to the 5' RACE reads, yields one record per CDR3 protein. The profile shows 1.5 million to 2 million distinct CDR3 sequences, 28% of them singletons. In germline, CDR1 is DFQATT, CDR2 SNEGSKA (reference sequence). This CDR3 spans 14 amino acids. Sequences were obtained from blood. The sequence was collected from a woman in her 30s in good health. The chain uses TRBV20-1 and TRBJ2-7; D is perhaps TRBD2 (6 bases). This chain's CDR3 is CSGPPAGFAYERYF. CDR3 nucleotides: TGCAGTGGCCCTCCCGCGGGGTTCGCCTACGAGCGGTACTTC.